This T cell receptor beta chain originates from a study of vaccination and CD4 T cells after COVID-19. Study-level information: Treatment of control cultures consisted of a CEFX pool, an HIV-1 Nef pool, or no peptide.

The CDR3 runs to 12 residues. In germline, CDR1 is ENHRY, CDR2 SYGVKD. V was clipped by 5 bases and J by 4 bases, with 8 bases between them. Cultured CD4+ T cell DNA underwent sequencing with the Oncomine TCR Beta short-read assay. Via MiXCR, TCRdb re-called the PCR reads, giving one row per CDR3 protein. This table has 5,500 to 9,000 distinct CDR3 sequences, 25% appearing once. This clonotype turned up a few times. Its antigen is currently unknown. Study-wide results and limits: Although the median of SARS-CoV-2-reactive clonotypes rose from approximately 21 to 40, the change was not significant.

The sample's treatment: approximately 11-day PBMC culture with coronavirus spike peptide pools or control peptides (ViraFEST assay). The PCR-positive dates, March through December 2020, came before the US Alpha, Beta and Delta variants. Per-well cultures of some 2.2 million PBMCs received about 10 IU/ml IL-2 and around 10 ug/ml peptide pools. This rearrangement joins TRBV10-3 to TRBJ1-1; D possibly corresponds to TRBD1 (5 bases). The starting material was CD4+ T cells from blood, cultured in vitro, obtained after SARS-CoV-2 vaccination. The clonotype originates from a human donor who had recovered from COVID-19. The CDR3 protein is CAISFDSTEAFF. The CDR3 coding sequence is TGTGCCATCAGTTTCGACAGCACTGAAGCTTTCTTT.